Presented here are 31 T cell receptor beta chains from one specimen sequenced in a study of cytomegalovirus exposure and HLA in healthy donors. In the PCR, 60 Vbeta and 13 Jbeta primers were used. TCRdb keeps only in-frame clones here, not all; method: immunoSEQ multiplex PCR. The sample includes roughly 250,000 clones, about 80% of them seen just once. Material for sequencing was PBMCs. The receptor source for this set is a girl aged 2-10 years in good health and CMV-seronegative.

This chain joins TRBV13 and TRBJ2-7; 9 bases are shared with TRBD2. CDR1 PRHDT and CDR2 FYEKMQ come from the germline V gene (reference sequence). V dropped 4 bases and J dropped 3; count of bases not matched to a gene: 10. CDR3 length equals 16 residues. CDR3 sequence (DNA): TGTGCCAGCAGCTCGCTGCGGGCTAGCGGGGACTACGAGCAGTACTTC. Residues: CASSSLRASGDYEQYF.

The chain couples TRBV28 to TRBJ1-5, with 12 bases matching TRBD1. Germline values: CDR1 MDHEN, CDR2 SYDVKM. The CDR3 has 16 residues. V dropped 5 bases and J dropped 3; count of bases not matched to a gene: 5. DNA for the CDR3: TGTGCCAGCAGTCCGAGGGGACAGGGGGCCAATCAGCCCCAGCATTTT. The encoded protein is CASSPRGQGANQPQHF.

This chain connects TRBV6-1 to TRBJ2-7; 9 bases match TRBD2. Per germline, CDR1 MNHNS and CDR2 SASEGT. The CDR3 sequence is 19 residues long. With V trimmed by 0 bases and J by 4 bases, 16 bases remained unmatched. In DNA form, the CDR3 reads TGTGCCAGCAGTGAAGCGCAGGTAGCGGGAGACTCCCCGGCATACGAGCAGTACTTC. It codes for CASSEAQVAGDSPAYEQYF.

The CDR3 nucleotides read TGTGCCAGCAGCGGAGTGGACAGGGACCGCGGTTATCGATACGAGCAGTACTTC. This codes for CASSGVDRDRGYRYEQYF. J is TRBJ2-7 and V is TRBV13; 8 positions agree with TRBD1. Germline CDR1 is PRHDT and CDR2 is FYEKMQ (reference sequence). V was clipped by 5 bases and J by 4 bases; unmatched bases: 19. This CDR3 is 18 amino acids long.

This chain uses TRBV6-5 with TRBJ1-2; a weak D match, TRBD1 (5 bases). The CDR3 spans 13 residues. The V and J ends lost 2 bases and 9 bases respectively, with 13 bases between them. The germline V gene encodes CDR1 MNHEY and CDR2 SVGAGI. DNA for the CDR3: TGTGCCAGCAGTTACGGAATGACAGTTCGCTACACCTTC. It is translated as CASSYGMTVRYTF.

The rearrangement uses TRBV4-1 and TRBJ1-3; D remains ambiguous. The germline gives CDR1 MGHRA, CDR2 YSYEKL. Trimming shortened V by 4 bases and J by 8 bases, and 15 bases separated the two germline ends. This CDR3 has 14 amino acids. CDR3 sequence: CASSPTPGWDTIYF. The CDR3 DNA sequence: TGCGCCAGCAGCCCCACCCCGGGTTGGGACACCATATATTTT.

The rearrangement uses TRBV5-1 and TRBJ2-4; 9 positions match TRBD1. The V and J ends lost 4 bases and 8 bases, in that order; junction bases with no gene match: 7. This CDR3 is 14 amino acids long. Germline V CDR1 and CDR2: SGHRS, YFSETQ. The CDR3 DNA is TGCGCCAGCAGCATGGGACAGGGAGGAGACATTCAGTACTTC. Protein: CASSMGQGGDIQYF.

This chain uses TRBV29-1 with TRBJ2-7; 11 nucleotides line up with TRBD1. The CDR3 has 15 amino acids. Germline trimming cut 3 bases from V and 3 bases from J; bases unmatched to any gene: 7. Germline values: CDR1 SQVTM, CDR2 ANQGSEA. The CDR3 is CSVETPGTGGYEQYF. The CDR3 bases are TGCAGCGTTGAGACCCCCGGGACAGGGGGCTACGAGCAGTACTTC.

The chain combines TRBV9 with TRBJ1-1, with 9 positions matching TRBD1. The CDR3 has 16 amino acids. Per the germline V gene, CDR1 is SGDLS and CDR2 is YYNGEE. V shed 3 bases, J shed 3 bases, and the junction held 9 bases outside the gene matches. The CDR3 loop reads CASSAPRGQGDTEAFF. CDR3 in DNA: TGTGCCAGCAGCGCACCCAGGGGACAGGGTGACACTGAAGCTTTCTTT.

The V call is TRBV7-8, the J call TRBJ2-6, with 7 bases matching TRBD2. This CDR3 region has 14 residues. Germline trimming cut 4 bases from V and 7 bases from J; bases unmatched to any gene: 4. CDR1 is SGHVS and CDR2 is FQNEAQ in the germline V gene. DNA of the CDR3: TGTGCCAGCAGCTCAACGGGAGGCGCCAACGTCCTGACTTTC. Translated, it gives CASSSTGGANVLTF.

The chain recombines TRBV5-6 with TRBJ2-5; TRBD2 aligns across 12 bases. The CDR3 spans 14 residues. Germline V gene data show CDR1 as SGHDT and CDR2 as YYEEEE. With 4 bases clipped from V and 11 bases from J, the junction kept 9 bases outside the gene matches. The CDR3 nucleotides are TGTGCCAGCAGCCGACTAGCGGGAGAAGAGGAGCAGTACTTC. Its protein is CASSRLAGEEEQYF. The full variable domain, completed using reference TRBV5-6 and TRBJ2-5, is DAGVTQSPTHLIKTRGQQVTLRCSPKSGHDTVSWYQQALGQGPQFIFQYYEEEERQRGNFPDRFSGHQFPNYSSELNVNALLLGDSALYLCASSRLAGEEEQYFGPGTRLLVL.

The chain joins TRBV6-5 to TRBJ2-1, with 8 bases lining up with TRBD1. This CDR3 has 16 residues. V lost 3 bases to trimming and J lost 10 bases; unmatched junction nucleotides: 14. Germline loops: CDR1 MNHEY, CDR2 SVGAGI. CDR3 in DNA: TGTGCCAGCAGTTATTCCCCGCAGGGGGCCCTAGGGGAGCAGTTCTTC. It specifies CASSYSPQGALGEQFF.

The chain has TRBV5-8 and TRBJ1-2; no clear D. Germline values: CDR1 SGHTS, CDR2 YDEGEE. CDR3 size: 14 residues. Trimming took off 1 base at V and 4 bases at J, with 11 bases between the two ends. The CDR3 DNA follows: TGTGCCAGCAGCTTGACAGCCACTCGCTATGGCTACACCTTC. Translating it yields CASSLTATRYGYTF. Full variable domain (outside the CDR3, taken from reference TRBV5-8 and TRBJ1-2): EAGVTQSPTHLIKTRGQQATLRCSPISGHTSVYWYQQALGLGLQFLLWYDEGEERNRGNFPPRFSGRQFPNYSSELNVNALELEDSALYLCASSLTATRYGYTFGSGTRLTVV.

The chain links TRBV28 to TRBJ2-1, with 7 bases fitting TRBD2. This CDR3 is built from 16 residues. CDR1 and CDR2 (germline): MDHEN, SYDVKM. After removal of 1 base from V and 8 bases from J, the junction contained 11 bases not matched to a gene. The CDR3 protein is CASSLYSGTTFHEQFF. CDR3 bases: TGTGCCAGCAGTTTATACTCCGGGACTACTTTTCATGAGCAGTTCTTC.

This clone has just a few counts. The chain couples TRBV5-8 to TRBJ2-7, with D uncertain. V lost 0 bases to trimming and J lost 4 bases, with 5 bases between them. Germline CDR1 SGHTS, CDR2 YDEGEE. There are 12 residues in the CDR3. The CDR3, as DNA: TGTGCCAGCAGCTTGGCTCTATACGAGCAGTACTTC. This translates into CASSLALYEQYF.

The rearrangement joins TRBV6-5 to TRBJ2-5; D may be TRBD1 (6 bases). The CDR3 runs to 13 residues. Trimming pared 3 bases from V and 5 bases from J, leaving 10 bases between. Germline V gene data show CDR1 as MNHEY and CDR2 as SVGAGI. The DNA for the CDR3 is TGTGCCAGCAGTTATTCAGGGGATGAGACCCAGTACTTC. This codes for CASSYSGDETQYF.

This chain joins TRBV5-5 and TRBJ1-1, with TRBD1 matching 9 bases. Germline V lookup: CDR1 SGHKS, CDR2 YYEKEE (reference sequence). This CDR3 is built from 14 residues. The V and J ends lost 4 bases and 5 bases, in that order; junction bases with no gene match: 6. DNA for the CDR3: TGTGCCAGCAGCGCGGACAGGGGCGGAACTGAAGCTTTCTTT. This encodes CASSADRGGTEAFF.

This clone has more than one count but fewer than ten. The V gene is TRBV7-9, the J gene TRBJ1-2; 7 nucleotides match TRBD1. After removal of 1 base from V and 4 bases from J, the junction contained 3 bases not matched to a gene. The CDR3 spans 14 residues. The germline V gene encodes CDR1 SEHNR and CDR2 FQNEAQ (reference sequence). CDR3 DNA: TGTGCCAGCAGCTTAGACGGGACAGCCTATGGCTACACCTTC. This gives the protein CASSLDGTAYGYTF.

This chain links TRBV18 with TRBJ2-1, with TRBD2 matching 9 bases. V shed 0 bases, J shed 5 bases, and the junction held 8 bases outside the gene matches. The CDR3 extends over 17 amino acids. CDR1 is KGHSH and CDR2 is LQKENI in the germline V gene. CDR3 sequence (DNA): TGTGCCAGCTCACCACCGGGCGCGACTAGCGGTAACAATGAGCAGTTCTTC. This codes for CASSPPGATSGNNEQFF.

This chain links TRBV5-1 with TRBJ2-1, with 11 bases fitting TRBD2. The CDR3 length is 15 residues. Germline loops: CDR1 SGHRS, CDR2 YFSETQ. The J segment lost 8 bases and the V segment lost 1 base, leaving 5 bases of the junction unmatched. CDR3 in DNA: TGCGCCAGCAGCTTGAATAGCGGGGGGGCCTATGAGCAGTTCTTC. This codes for CASSLNSGGAYEQFF.

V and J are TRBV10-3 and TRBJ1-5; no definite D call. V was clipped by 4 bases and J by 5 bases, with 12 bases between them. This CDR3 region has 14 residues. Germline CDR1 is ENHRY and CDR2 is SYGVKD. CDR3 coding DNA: TGTGCCATCAGTGCGACTCCATTACATCAGCCCCAGCATTTT. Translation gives CAISATPLHQPQHF.

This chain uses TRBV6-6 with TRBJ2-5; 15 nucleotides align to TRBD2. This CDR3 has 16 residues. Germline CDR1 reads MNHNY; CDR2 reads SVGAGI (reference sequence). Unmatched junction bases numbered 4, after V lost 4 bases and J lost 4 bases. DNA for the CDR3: TGTGCCAGCAGTTTGGGACTAGCGGGAGGCGGAGAGACCCAGTACTTC. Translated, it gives CASSLGLAGGGETQYF.

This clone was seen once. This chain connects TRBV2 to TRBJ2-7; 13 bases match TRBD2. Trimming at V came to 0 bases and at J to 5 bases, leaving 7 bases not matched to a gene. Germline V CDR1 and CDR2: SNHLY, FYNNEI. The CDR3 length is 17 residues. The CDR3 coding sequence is TGTGCCAGCAGTGAAGCGAGGACTAGCGGGGGTAGGCACGAGCAGTACTTC. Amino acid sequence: CASSEARTSGGRHEQYF.

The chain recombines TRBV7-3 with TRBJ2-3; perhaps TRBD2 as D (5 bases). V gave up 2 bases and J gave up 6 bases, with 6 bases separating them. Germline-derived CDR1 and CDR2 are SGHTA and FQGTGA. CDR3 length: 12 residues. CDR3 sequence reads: CASSLERDTQYF. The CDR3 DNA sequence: TGTGCCAGCAGCTTAGAGCGGGATACGCAGTATTTT.

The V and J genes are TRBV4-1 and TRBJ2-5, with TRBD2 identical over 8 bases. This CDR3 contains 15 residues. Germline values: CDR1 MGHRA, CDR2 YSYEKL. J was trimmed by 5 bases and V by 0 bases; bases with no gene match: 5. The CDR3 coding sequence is TGCGCCAGCAGCCAAGATCCGGGGGGGCGCGAGACCCAGTACTTC. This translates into CASSQDPGGRETQYF.

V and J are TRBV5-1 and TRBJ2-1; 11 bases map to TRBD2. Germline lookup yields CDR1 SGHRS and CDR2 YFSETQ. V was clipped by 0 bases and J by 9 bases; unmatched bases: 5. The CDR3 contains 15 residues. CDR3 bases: TGCGCCAGCAGCTTGGCGCTAGCGGGGGGTGTTGAGCAGTTCTTC. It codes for CASSLALAGGVEQFF.

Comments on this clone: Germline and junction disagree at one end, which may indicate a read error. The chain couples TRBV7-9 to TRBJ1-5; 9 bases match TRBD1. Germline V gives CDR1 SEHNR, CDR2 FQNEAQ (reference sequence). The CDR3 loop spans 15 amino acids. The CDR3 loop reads CSSSSGTGRYQPQHF. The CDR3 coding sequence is TGTTCCAGCAGCTCCGGGACAGGGAGGTATCAGCCCCAGCATTTT.

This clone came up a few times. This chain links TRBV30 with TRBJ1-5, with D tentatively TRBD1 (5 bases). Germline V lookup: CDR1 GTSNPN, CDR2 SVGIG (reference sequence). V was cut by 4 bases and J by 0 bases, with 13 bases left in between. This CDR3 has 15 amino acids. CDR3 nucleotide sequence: TGTGCCTGGACTAGTGGGGCAGCTAGCAATCAGCCCCAGCATTTT. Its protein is CAWTSGAASNQPQHF.

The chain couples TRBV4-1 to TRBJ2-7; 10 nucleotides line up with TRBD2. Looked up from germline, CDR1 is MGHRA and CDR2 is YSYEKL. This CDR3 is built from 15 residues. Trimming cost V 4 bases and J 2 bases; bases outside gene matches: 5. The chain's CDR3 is CASSLLLAGPYEQYF. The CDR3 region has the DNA TGCGCCAGCAGCCTACTACTAGCGGGGCCCTACGAGCAGTACTTC.

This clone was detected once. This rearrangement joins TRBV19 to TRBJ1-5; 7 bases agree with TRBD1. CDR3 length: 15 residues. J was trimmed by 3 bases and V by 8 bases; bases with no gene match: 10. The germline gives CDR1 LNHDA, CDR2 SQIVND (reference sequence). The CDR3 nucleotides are TGTGCCAGTGGTCCGAGTACAGGGGCCAATCAGCCCCAGCATTTT. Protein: CASGPSTGANQPQHF.

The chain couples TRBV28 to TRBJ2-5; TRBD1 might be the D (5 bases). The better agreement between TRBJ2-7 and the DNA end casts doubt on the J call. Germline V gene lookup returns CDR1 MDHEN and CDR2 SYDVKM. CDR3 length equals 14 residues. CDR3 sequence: CASSLAQGFPEQYF. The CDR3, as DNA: TGTGCCAGCAGTTTAGCGCAGGGTTTTCCCGAGCAGTACTTC.